These T cell receptor beta chains were read from a single sample in a study of blood T cell repertoires in COVID-19. The repertoire was sequenced with immunoSEQ multiplex PCR; TCRdb's copy has only in-frame clones and lacks some. The table includes fewer than 200,000 clones, approximately 87% detected once. Sample: peripheral blood. Source of these receptors: a man between 65 and 85 years old with active or convalescent COVID-19. CDR3s include the opening cysteine and the closing phenylalanine or tryptophan. The D gene is left open where the match is weak. Expanded clones are given a class, and other clones once, few, many or no size at all.

clone_size | d_call | j_call | v_call | cdr3_nt | cdr3_aa
NA | TRBD2 | TRBJ2-1 | TRBV29-1 | TGCAGCGAAACTAGCGGACGTGGGGGGGAGCAGTTCTTC | CSETSGRGGEQFF
NA | TRBD1 | TRBJ1-2 | TRBV6-5 | TGTGCCAGCAGTTTCCGGGACAGGGGTGGCTACACCTTC | CASSFRDRGGYTF
NA | NA | TRBJ2-7 | TRBV30 | TGTGCCTGGAGTGTATATGGGACTGGAGACGGGGGCGAGCAGTACTTC | CAWSVYGTGDGGEQYF
NA | TRBD1 | TRBJ1-5 | TRBV7-6 | TGTGCCAGCAGCCCGAGACAGGGGTGGAATCAGCCCCAGCATTTT | CASSPRQGWNQPQHF
NA | TRBD2 | TRBJ2-3 | TRBV3-1/TRBV3-2 | TGTGCCAGCAGCCAAGAGGGGGGACTAGGGGATACGCAGTATTTT | CASSQEGGLGDTQYF
NA | NA | TRBJ1-1 | TRBV5-1 | TGCGCCAGCAGCTTGAACAGGGCTAACACTGAAGCTTTCTTT | CASSLNRANTEAFF
NA | TRBD1 | TRBJ2-2 | TRBV30 | TGTGCCTGGACGGGCGGGACAGGAGGAAAGACCGGGGAGCTGTTTTTT | CAWTGGTGGKTGELFF
NA | NA | TRBJ1-1 | TRBV19 | TGTGCCAGTACCTTGTATGGAGGCGGAAACACTGAAGCTTTCTTT | CASTLYGGGNTEAFF
NA | NA | TRBJ1-5 | TRBV4-3 | TGCGCCAGCAGCCAAGGCGCAGGGGACAATCAGCCCCAGCATTTT | CASSQGAGDNQPQHF
NA | TRBD2 | TRBJ2-5 | TRBV5-1 | TGCGCCAGCAGCTTGTCGGGAGGGCCGGAGACCCAGTACTTC | CASSLSGGPETQYF
few | NA | TRBJ1-5 | TRBV28 | TGTGCCAGCAGTTTTACAGCCAGACGAAATCAGCCCCAGCATTTT | CASSFTARRNQPQHF
NA | TRBD1 | TRBJ1-3 | TRBV5-1 | TGCGCCAGCCGACCGACCGACAGGGGCCCTGGAAACACCATATATTTT | CASRPTDRGPGNTIYF
NA | NA | TRBJ1-1 | TRBV5-1 | TGCGCCACGAAGACAGGAGGGAACACTGAAGCTTTCTTT | CATKTGGNTEAFF
NA | TRBD1 | TRBJ2-6 | TRBV6-2/TRBV6-3 | TGTGCCAGCAGCCGCCGTGTGGGGTTCGGGACAGGGGGAAGGAACTCTGGGGCCAACGTCCTGACTTTC | CASSRRVGFGTGGRNSGANVLTF
NA | NA | TRBJ1-2 | TRBV28 | TGTGCCAGCAGTAAGGGTGGGGCCCAGGCCTATGGCTACACCTTC | CASSKGGAQAYGYTF
NA | TRBD1 | TRBJ1-2 | TRBV28 | TGTGCCACAGGACAGGGGGATGGCTACACCTTC | CATGQGDGYTF
NA | NA | TRBJ1-1 | TRBV7-9 | TGTGCCAGCAGCTTAGGGACTGAGAACACTGAAGCTTTCTTT | CASSLGTENTEAFF
once | NA | TRBJ1-5 | TRBV7-8 | TGTGCCAGCAGCCCAACTATAGGTCAGCCCCAGCATTTT | CASSPTIGQPQHF
NA | NA | TRBJ1-1 | TRBV6-5 | TGTGCCAGCAGTTATATCGGGGGTGAAGCTTTCTTT | CASSYIGGEAFF
NA | TRBD1 | TRBJ2-7 | TRBV11-2 | TGTGCCAGCAGACGTCCGGGACAGTCCTACGAGCAGTACTTC | CASRRPGQSYEQYF
few | NA | TRBJ1-6 | TRBV7-9 | TGTGCCAGCAGCTTAGCGCCCGGGGAATCACCCCTCCACTTT | CASSLAPGESPLHF
NA | TRBD1 | TRBJ1-6 | TRBV5-5 | TGTGCCAGCAGCTTGCGGGGACAGGGCTCCTATAATTCACCCCTCCACTTT | CASSLRGQGSYNSPLHF
once | NA | TRBJ2-7 | TRBV12-3/TRBV12-4 | TGTGCCAGCAGGGACACCGAATACGAGCAGTACTTC | CASRDTEYEQYF
NA | TRBD1 | TRBJ1-5 | TRBV27 | TGTGCCAGCAGTCCGCGGGACAGCCGCAATCAGCCCCAGCATTTT | CASSPRDSRNQPQHF
NA | NA | TRBJ1-4 | TRBV6-5 | TGTGCCAGCAGTTCAACAGGGACCCATGTTGAAAAACTGTTTTTT | CASSSTGTHVEKLFF
NA | NA | TRBJ2-5 | TRBV18 | TGTGCCAGCTCACCTCTCGACAGAGACCAAGAGACCCAGTACTTC | CASSPLDRDQETQYF
once | TRBD1 | TRBJ2-1 | TRBV7-2 | TGTGCCAGCAGCTTAGGAGGGACAGGGTCCTACAATGAGCAGTTCTTC | CASSLGGTGSYNEQFF
NA | NA | TRBJ2-1 | TRBV29-1 | TGCAGCGTTGTATGGGCAGTAGTCTACAATGAGCAGTTCTTC | CSVVWAVVYNEQFF
NA | TRBD1 | TRBJ2-7 | TRBV7-8 | TGTGCCAGCAGCTTATTGGCAGGGGGCAACGGCGAGCAGTACTTC | CASSLLAGGNGEQYF
NA | NA | TRBJ2-7 | TRBV19 | TGTGCCAGTAGTTCCCTCCAGGGATCCTCCTACGAGCAGTACTTC | CASSSLQGSSYEQYF
NA | TRBD2 | TRBJ2-7 | TRBV29-1 | TGCAGCATTAGCGGGACCCACGAGCAGTACTTC | CSISGTHEQYF
NA | TRBD2 | TRBJ2-1 | TRBV11-2 | TGTGCCAGCAGCTCTATGACTAGCGGGTTCTACAATGAGCAGTTCTTC | CASSSMTSGFYNEQFF
few | NA | TRBJ1-4 | TRBV19 | TGTGCCACCTCGGACAACGGTAGGGAAAAACTGTTTTTT | CATSDNGREKLFF
NA | NA | TRBJ2-1 | TRBV10-3 | TGTGCCATCAGTGACGGCGGCCGAAGCTCCTACAATGAGCAGTTCTTC | CAISDGGRSSYNEQFF
NA | TRBD1 | TRBJ2-5 | TRBV7-9 | TGTGCCAGCAGCCCGACAGGGAATGGGGAGACCCAGTACTTC | CASSPTGNGETQYF
NA | TRBD1 | TRBJ1-1 | TRBV18 | TGTGCCAGCTCACCGCGGACAGGGGGCGCCCACACTGAAGCTTTCTTT | CASSPRTGGAHTEAFF
NA | TRBD1 | TRBJ1-6 | TRBV19 | TGTGCCAGTAGTATTGGGGACAGGGTGTGGAATTCACCCCTCCACTTT | CASSIGDRVWNSPLHF
NA | TRBD2 | TRBJ2-3 | TRBV4-3 | TGCGCCAGCAGCCGACTAGCGTCTGGCACAGATACGCAGTATTTT | CASSRLASGTDTQYF
NA | NA | TRBJ1-5 | TRBV12-3/TRBV12-4 | TGTGCCAGCAGTTTTTCAGGGAATCAGCCCCAGCATTTT | CASSFSGNQPQHF